This is a list of T cell receptor beta chains from one sample in a study of T cell changes during pregnancy in multiple sclerosis. Data came from immunoSEQ multiplex PCR; TCRdb stores just in-frame clones and leaves some out. There are about 38,000 clones in the sample; about 94% occur only once, and approximately 0.42% lies in the top ten. This specimen was CD4+ T cells from peripheral blood mononuclear cells, taken in the second trimester of pregnancy. These receptors originate from a female donor with multiple sclerosis, enrolled in a pregnancy study. The CDR3 runs from the conserved cysteine through the conserved F or W. A D gene is named only where the DNA matches it firmly.

NA,TRBJ2-2,TRBV4-2,CASSLGGGQDTGELFF,TGTGCCAGCAGCCTTGGGGGGGGACAAGACACCGGGGAGCTGTTTTTT
NA,TRBJ1-1,TRBV6-5,CASRPYLHPNTEAFF,TGTGCCAGCAGACCCTATCTTCATCCGAACACTGAAGCTTTCTTT
NA,TRBJ1-1,TRBV25-1,CASRSGGQSTEAFF,TGTGCCAGCAGATCTGGAGGGCAAAGCACTGAAGCTTTCTTT
TRBD2,TRBJ2-7,TRBV28,CASSLAGGSSYEQYF,TGTGCCAGCAGCCTAGCGGGAGGTAGCTCCTACGAGCAGTACTTC
NA,TRBJ2-2,TRBV23-1,CASSQSGTTDTGELFF,TGCGCCAGCAGTCAATCTGGAACGACAGACACCGGGGAGCTGTTTTTT
NA,TRBJ1-2,TRBV30,CAWSEDRDYGYTF,TGTGCCTGGAGTGAAGACAGAGACTATGGCTACACCTTC
TRBD1,TRBJ2-3,TRBV18,CASSPGTGADTQYF,TGTGCCAGCTCACCCGGGACAGGGGCAGATACGCAGTATTTT
NA,TRBJ2-1,TRBV27,CASRAGRHNEQFF,TGTGCCAGCCGGGCGGGGCGTCACAATGAGCAGTTCTTC
TRBD2,TRBJ2-2,TRBV5-1,CASSLILAGGPGELFF,TGCGCCAGCAGCTTGATCTTAGCGGGAGGGCCCGGGGAGCTGTTTTTT
TRBD2,TRBJ2-5,TRBV7-2,CASSLSGGRETQYF,TGTGCCAGCAGCTTATCCGGCGGGAGAGAGACCCAGTACTTC
TRBD1,TRBJ2-7,TRBV29-1,CSVGADRSRYEQYF,TGCAGCGTTGGAGCGGACAGGAGCCGATACGAGCAGTACTTC
NA,TRBJ1-1,TRBV4-1,CASSQLFGAEAFF,TGCGCCAGCAGCCAACTATTCGGGGCTGAAGCTTTCTTT
NA,TRBJ2-1,TRBV7-7,CASSPKQGNEQFF,TGTGCCAGCAGCCCGAAACAGGGAAATGAGCAGTTCTTC
TRBD1,TRBJ2-3,TRBV18,CASSPPGQGTRTDTQYF,TGTGCCAGCTCACCCCCCGGACAGGGTACCCGCACAGATACGCAGTATTTT
TRBD2,TRBJ2-1,TRBV29-1,CSVKAGALNEQFF,TGCAGCGTTAAAGCGGGAGCGTTAAATGAGCAGTTCTTC
TRBD1,TRBJ2-5,TRBV5-1,CASSLGTGAQETQYF,TGCGCCAGCAGCTTGGGTACAGGGGCCCAAGAGACCCAGTACTTC
TRBD1,TRBJ2-7,TRBV6-5,CASSPPRDRGNEQYF,TGTGCCAGCAGTCCCCCCCGGGACAGGGGGAACGAGCAGTACTTC
TRBD2,TRBJ2-5,TRBV7-2,CASSSQTSGGRETQYF,TGTGCCAGCAGCTCCCAGACTAGCGGGGGGAGAGAGACCCAGTACTTC
NA,TRBJ1-1,TRBV5-1,CASSFNRASNTEAFF,TGCGCCAGCAGCTTTAACAGGGCTTCGAACACTGAAGCTTTCTTT